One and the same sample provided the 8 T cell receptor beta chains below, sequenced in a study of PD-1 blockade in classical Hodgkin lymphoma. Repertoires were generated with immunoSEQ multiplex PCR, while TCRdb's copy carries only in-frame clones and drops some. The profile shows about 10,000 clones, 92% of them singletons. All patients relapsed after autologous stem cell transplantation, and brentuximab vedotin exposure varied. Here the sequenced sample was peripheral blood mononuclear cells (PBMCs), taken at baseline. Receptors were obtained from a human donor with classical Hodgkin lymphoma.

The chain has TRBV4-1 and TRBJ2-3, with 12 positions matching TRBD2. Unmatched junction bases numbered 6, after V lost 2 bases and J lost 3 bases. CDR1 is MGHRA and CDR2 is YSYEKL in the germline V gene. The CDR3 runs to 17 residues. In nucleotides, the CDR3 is TGCGCCAGCAGCCAATCAGGACTAGCGGGACAAACAGATACGCAGTATTTT. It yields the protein CASSQSGLAGQTDTQYF.

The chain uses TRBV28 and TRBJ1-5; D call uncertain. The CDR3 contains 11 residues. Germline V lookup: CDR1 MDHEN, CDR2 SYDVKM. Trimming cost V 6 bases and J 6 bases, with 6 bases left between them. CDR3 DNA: TGTGCCAGCAGCCGTTCTCAGCCCCAGCATTTT. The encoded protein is CASSRSQPQHF.

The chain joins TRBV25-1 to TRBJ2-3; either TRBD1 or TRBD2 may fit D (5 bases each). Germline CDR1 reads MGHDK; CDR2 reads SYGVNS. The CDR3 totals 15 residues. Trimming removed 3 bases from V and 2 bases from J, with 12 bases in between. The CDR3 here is CASSEMGRFTDTQYF. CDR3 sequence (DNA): TGTGCCAGCAGTGAGATGGGACGGTTCACAGATACGCAGTATTTT.

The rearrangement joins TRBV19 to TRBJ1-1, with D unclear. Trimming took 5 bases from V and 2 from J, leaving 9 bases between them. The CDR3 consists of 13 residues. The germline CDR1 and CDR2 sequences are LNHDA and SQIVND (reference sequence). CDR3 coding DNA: TGTGCCAGTAGTTCCTCGGCTAACACTGAAGCTTTCTTT. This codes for CASSSSANTEAFF.

Written as DNA, the CDR3 is TGTGCCAGCAGCAGCACCGGGACAGGGAGCTACACCTTC. Protein: CASSSTGTGSYTF. The rearrangement links TRBV5-4 to TRBJ1-2; 9 bases fit TRBD1. In germline, CDR1 is SGHNT, CDR2 YYREEE (reference sequence). With 4 bases clipped from V and 9 bases from J, the junction kept 7 bases outside the gene matches. This CDR3 has 13 amino acids.

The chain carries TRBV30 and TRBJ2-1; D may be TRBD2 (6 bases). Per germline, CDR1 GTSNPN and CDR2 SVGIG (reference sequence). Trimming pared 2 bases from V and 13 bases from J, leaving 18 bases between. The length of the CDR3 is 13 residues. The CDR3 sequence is CAWSSYSGSGQFF. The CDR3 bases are TGTGCCTGGAGTAGTTATAGCGGTTCTGGACAGTTCTTC.

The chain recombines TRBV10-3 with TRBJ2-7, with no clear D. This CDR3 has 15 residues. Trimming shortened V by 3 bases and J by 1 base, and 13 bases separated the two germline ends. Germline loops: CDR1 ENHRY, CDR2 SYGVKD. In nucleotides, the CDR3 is TGTGCCATCAGTGACCTTGTAATGCGGTCCTACGAGCAGTACTTC. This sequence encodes CAISDLVMRSYEQYF.

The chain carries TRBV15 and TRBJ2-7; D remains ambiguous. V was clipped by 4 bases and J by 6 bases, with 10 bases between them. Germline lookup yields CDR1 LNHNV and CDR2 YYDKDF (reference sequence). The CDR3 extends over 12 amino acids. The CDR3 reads CATSIATSEQYF. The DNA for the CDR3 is TGTGCCACCAGCATCGCCACCTCCGAGCAGTACTTC.